Listed below are T cell receptor beta chains from one sample, sequenced in a study of cytomegalovirus exposure and HLA in healthy donors. Assay: immunoSEQ multiplex PCR; the TCRdb copy retains only in-frame clones and omits some. The repertoire holds around 62,000 clones, with roughly 80% as singletons. The sample was PBMCs. Receptors originate from a male donor in good health and CMV-seropositive. Each CDR3 is given with its conserved first and last residue. Each record gives: CDR3 length, clone size, J gene, V gene, D gene, CDR3 protein, CDR3 DNA. The D gene is left open where the match is weak. The size field is filled for only some rows; it gives once, few, many or a size class.

length: 16; size: few; J: TRBJ2-3; V: TRBV4-2; D: TRBD2; CDR3: CASSQQAGGRTDTQYF; DNA: TGTGCCAGCAGCCAACAAGCGGGGGGACGCACAGATACGCAGTATTTT
length: 16; size: .; J: TRBJ2-7; V: TRBV4-1; D: TRBD1; CDR3: CASSQEPGTASYEQYF; DNA: TGCGCCAGCAGCCAAGAACCCGGGACAGCCTCCTACGAGCAGTACTTC
length: 16; size: once; J: TRBJ2-5; V: TRBV2; D: TRBD2; CDR3: CASTGLAGGLLETQYF; DNA: TGTGCCAGCACCGGACTAGCGGGGGGGCTATTGGAGACCCAGTACTTC
length: 15; size: .; J: TRBJ1-5; V: TRBV19; D: .; CDR3: CASSIGEGGNQPQHF; DNA: TGTGCCAGTAGTATAGGGGAGGGGGGCAATCAGCCCCAGCATTTT
length: 15; size: .; J: TRBJ1-4; V: TRBV7-9; D: TRBD1; CDR3: CASSPLGTGDEKLFF; DNA: TGTGCCAGCAGCCCTCTCGGGACAGGGGACGAAAAACTGTTTTTT
length: 11; size: once; J: TRBJ2-5; V: TRBV6-5; D: .; CDR3: CASRISETQYF; DNA: TGTGCCAGCAGAATTTCGGAGACCCAGTACTTC
length: 16; size: .; J: TRBJ1-6; V: TRBV10-3; D: TRBD1; CDR3: CAISDRASSYNSPLHF; DNA: TGTGCCATCAGCGACAGGGCGAGCTCCTATAATTCACCCCTCCACTTT
length: 16; size: .; J: TRBJ2-7; V: TRBV5-1; D: TRBD2; CDR3: CASSRTSGGTSYEQYF; DNA: TGCGCCAGCAGCCGGACTAGCGGGGGCACTTCCTACGAGCAGTACTTC
length: 15; size: .; J: TRBJ2-1; V: TRBV13; D: .; CDR3: CASSLEYRRSDEQFF; DNA: TGTGCCAGCAGCTTAGAATATCGGAGGAGTGACGAGCAGTTCTTC
length: 15; size: .; J: TRBJ2-5; V: TRBV2; D: TRBD2; CDR3: CASIRRGLIQETQYF; DNA: TGTGCCAGCATAAGGCGGGGACTAATCCAAGAGACCCAGTACTTC
length: 13; size: once; J: TRBJ1-4; V: TRBV19; D: .; CDR3: CASSIWAKEKLFF; DNA: TGTGCCAGTAGTATATGGGCTAAAGAAAAACTGTTTTTT
length: 15; size: few; J: TRBJ2-7; V: TRBV6-6; D: .; CDR3: CASRGAGERRYEQYF; DNA: TGTGCCAGCAGGGGAGCAGGGGAGAGACGCTACGAGCAGTACTTC
length: 20; size: .; J: TRBJ2-3; V: TRBV4-1; D: TRBD2; CDR3: CASSQEGILAGGGGSDTQYF; DNA: TGCGCCAGCAGCCAAGAAGGAATACTAGCGGGGGGCGGCGGATCAGATACGCAGTATTTT
length: 16; size: .; J: TRBJ2-3; V: TRBV5-4; D: TRBD2; CDR3: CASSSGLAGFTDTQYF; DNA: TGTGCCAGCAGCTCGGGACTAGCGGGGTTCACAGATACGCAGTATTTT
length: 15; size: .; J: TRBJ2-7; V: TRBV4-2; D: TRBD1; CDR3: CASSPSGTGSYEQYF; DNA: TGTGCCAGCAGCCCCTCCGGGACAGGTTCCTACGAGCAGTACTTC
length: 16; size: .; J: TRBJ1-3; V: TRBV7-9; D: .; CDR3: CSSSLVRGKGGNTIYF; DNA: TGTTCCAGCAGCTTAGTTCGAGGGAAAGGTGGAAACACCATATATTTT
length: 15; size: .; J: TRBJ2-7; V: TRBV29-1; D: TRBD2; CDR3: CSVEGAGETTYEQYF; DNA: TGCAGCGTTGAAGGCGCGGGGGAGACTACCTACGAGCAGTACTTC
length: 16; size: .; J: TRBJ2-7; V: TRBV9; D: .; CDR3: CASSAGGDSSSYEQYF; DNA: TGTGCCAGCAGCGCTGGTGGGGACTCCAGCTCCTACGAGCAGTACTTC
length: 13; size: .; J: TRBJ2-1; V: TRBV25-1; D: TRBD1; CDR3: CASRPTGAPEQFF; DNA: TGTGCCAGCAGGCCTACAGGGGCTCCTGAGCAGTTCTTC
length: 15; size: .; J: TRBJ1-2; V: TRBV7-3; D: .; CDR3: CASSPDAGWSYGYTF; DNA: TGTGCCAGCAGCCCCGACGCGGGGTGGAGCTATGGCTACACCTTC
length: 12; size: .; J: TRBJ2-2; V: TRBV4-2; D: .; CDR3: CASSQASGELFF; DNA: TGTGCCAGCAGCCAAGCTTCCGGGGAGCTGTTTTTT
length: 14; size: few; J: TRBJ1-5; V: TRBV9; D: .; CDR3: CASSVGTVNQPQHF; DNA: TGTGCCAGCAGCGTAGGGACAGTCAATCAGCCCCAGCATTTT
length: 14; size: .; J: TRBJ1-4; V: TRBV19; D: TRBD1; CDR3: CASQTGRTNEKLFF; DNA: TGTGCCAGCCAGACAGGGCGAACTAATGAAAAACTGTTTTTT
length: 12; size: .; J: TRBJ1-2; V: TRBV6-5; D: .; CDR3: CASSFGGYGYTF; DNA: TGTGCCAGCAGTTTCGGGGGCTATGGCTACACCTTC
length: 15; size: .; J: TRBJ1-1; V: TRBV4-1; D: .; CDR3: CASSQGGTRNTEAFF; DNA: TGCGCCAGCAGCCAAGGGGGGACAAGAAACACTGAAGCTTTCTTT
length: 12; size: .; J: TRBJ1-1; V: TRBV7-3; D: .; CDR3: CASSRGGTEAFF; DNA: TGTGCCAGCAGCCGGGGGGGCACTGAAGCTTTCTTT
length: 13; size: .; J: TRBJ2-3; V: TRBV13; D: .; CDR3: CASMYSSTDTQYF; DNA: TGTGCCAGCATGTACAGTAGCACAGATACGCAGTATTTT
length: 17; size: .; J: TRBJ2-3; V: TRBV2; D: TRBD2; CDR3: CASSAGTSGGATDTQYF; DNA: TGTGCCAGCAGCGCCGGGACTAGCGGGGGGGCCACAGATACGCAGTATTTT
length: 14; size: .; J: TRBJ1-1; V: TRBV30; D: .; CDR3: CAWSYETGYGKAFF; DNA: TGTGCCTGGAGTTATGAAACAGGGTATGGAAAAGCTTTCTTT
length: 13; size: .; J: TRBJ2-5; V: TRBV7-9; D: .; CDR3: CASSLVQQETQYF; DNA: TGTGCCAGCAGCTTAGTCCAACAAGAGACCCAGTACTTC
length: 17; size: few; J: TRBJ1-5; V: TRBV19; D: .; CDR3: CASSIRVTLYSNQPQHF; DNA: TGTGCCAGTAGTATACGGGTTACGTTATATAGCAATCAGCCCCAGCATTTT
length: 13; size: .; J: TRBJ2-7; V: TRBV6-5; D: .; CDR3: CASSYRESYEQYF; DNA: TGTGCCAGCAGTTACCGCGAGTCCTACGAGCAGTACTTC
length: 11; size: .; J: TRBJ2-1; V: TRBV20-1; D: TRBD2; CDR3: CSATQRGEQFF; DNA: TGCAGTGCTACCCAGCGGGGGGAGCAGTTCTTC
length: 14; size: .; J: TRBJ1-3; V: TRBV11-2; D: .; CDR3: CASSPPLVGNTIYF; DNA: TGTGCCAGCAGCCCACCTCTAGTCGGAAACACCATATATTTT
length: 18; size: once; J: TRBJ2-7; V: TRBV7-9; D: TRBD1; CDR3: CASSAFRVVGTGTYEQYF; DNA: TGTGCCAGCAGCGCATTTAGGGTCGTGGGGACAGGGACGTACGAGCAGTACTTC
length: 14; size: .; J: TRBJ2-7; V: TRBV11-2; D: TRBD1; CDR3: CASSLADRLDEQYF; DNA: TGTGCCAGCAGCTTAGCGGACAGGCTGGACGAGCAGTACTTC
length: 16; size: once; J: TRBJ1-1; V: TRBV30; D: .; CDR3: CAWTGGNRALNTEAFF; DNA: TGTGCCTGGACAGGCGGGAACCGAGCTCTAAACACTGAAGCTTTCTTT
length: 16; size: .; J: TRBJ2-3; V: TRBV18; D: TRBD2; CDR3: CASSPPSGGPADTQYF; DNA: TGTGCCAGCTCACCACCCTCGGGGGGGCCCGCAGATACGCAGTATTTT
length: 15; size: .; J: TRBJ2-1; V: TRBV7-8; D: .; CDR3: CASSFSANSYNEQFF; DNA: TGTGCCAGCAGCTTTAGCGCGAACTCCTACAATGAGCAGTTCTTC
length: 17; size: .; J: TRBJ2-3; V: TRBV5-1; D: TRBD2; CDR3: CASSLEAGGSRADTQYF; DNA: TGCGCCAGCAGCCTTGAGGCGGGGGGTTCCAGAGCAGATACGCAGTATTTT
length: 13; size: .; J: TRBJ1-1; V: TRBV30; D: .; CDR3: CAWRGGVSSEAFF; DNA: TGTGCCTGGAGAGGAGGCGTCAGCTCTGAAGCTTTCTTT
length: 17; size: .; J: TRBJ1-5; V: TRBV19; D: TRBD1; CDR3: CASNHPGQGGGNQPQHF; DNA: TGTGCCAGTAACCACCCGGGACAGGGGGGCGGCAATCAGCCCCAGCATTTT
length: 15; size: .; J: TRBJ2-2; V: TRBV10-1; D: .; CDR3: CASSPGTGNTGELFF; DNA: TGCGCCAGCAGCCCCGGGACTGGAAACACCGGGGAGCTGTTTTTT
length: 15; size: .; J: TRBJ1-2; V: TRBV28; D: .; CDR3: CASSPLGGRVYGYTF; DNA: TGTGCCAGCAGTCCACTGGGGGGGCGAGTCTATGGCTACACCTTC
length: 16; size: .; J: TRBJ2-7; V: TRBV6-1; D: .; CDR3: CASSELGAPGPYEQYF; DNA: TGTGCCAGCAGTGAATTGGGGGCCCCCGGGCCCTACGAGCAGTACTTC
length: 15; size: .; J: TRBJ2-1; V: TRBV9; D: TRBD1; CDR3: CASSDPGQKGNEQFF; DNA: TGTGCCAGCAGCGACCCGGGACAGAAGGGGAATGAGCAGTTCTTC
length: 15; size: .; J: TRBJ1-1; V: TRBV19; D: .; CDR3: CASSIDGAENTEAFF; DNA: TGTGCCAGTAGTATAGATGGGGCCGAGAACACTGAAGCTTTCTTT
length: 11; size: .; J: TRBJ2-4; V: TRBV20-1; D: .; CDR3: CSRTIENIQYF; DNA: TGCAGTCGGACAATCGAAAACATTCAGTACTTC
length: 11; size: .; J: TRBJ1-1; V: TRBV28; D: .; CDR3: CASSPGTEAFF; DNA: TGTGCCAGCAGTCCGGGCACTGAAGCTTTCTTT
length: 16; size: .; J: TRBJ2-2; V: TRBV7-9; D: TRBD2; CDR3: CASSLARTSYTGELFF; DNA: TGTGCCAGCAGCTTAGCGAGGACTAGTTACACCGGGGAGCTGTTTTTT
length: 15; size: .; J: TRBJ1-1; V: TRBV19; D: TRBD1; CDR3: CASRKQGDENTEAFF; DNA: TGTGCCAGTAGGAAACAGGGGGATGAGAACACTGAAGCTTTCTTT
length: 14; size: once; J: TRBJ1-1; V: TRBV30; D: .; CDR3: CAWLGASPYTEAFF; DNA: TGTGCCTGGCTGGGGGCCAGCCCATACACTGAAGCTTTCTTT
length: 14; size: .; J: TRBJ2-7; V: TRBV5-4; D: .; CDR3: CASRDTGLHYEQYF; DNA: TGTGCCAGCAGAGACACAGGGTTACACTACGAGCAGTACTTC
length: 12; size: .; J: TRBJ2-7; V: TRBV7-9; D: .; CDR3: CASSWRGYEQYF; DNA: TGTGCCAGCAGCTGGCGCGGCTACGAGCAGTACTTC